A selection of T cell receptor beta chains follows, all from one sample in a study of cytomegalovirus exposure and HLA in healthy donors. Sequencing was performed with immunoSEQ multiplex PCR; in TCRdb, only in-frame clones are kept and a portion is missing. The sample holds about 180,000 clones; around 82% are singletons and the top ten take 2% to 3%. Source material: PBMCs. The receptors stem from a woman aged 25 to 39 in good health and CMV-seropositive. Each CDR3 is given with its conserved first and last residue. A D gene is named only where the DNA matches it firmly. Some rows mark clone size as missing; the rest say once, few, many or name a class of expanded clone.

J: TRBJ2-5
V: TRBV9
D: NA
size: NA
CDR3: CASSGEGDQETQYF
DNA: TGTGCCAGCAGCGGCGAGGGGGATCAAGAGACCCAGTACTTC

J: TRBJ2-1
V: TRBV19
D: TRBD2
size: NA
CDR3: CASSRFRGGAFGYNEQFF
DNA: TGTGCCAGTAGTAGGTTTCGCGGGGGGGCTTTTGGATACAATGAGCAGTTCTTC

J: TRBJ2-5
V: TRBV5-4
D: TRBD2
size: NA
CDR3: CASSQERGGQETQYF
DNA: TGCGCCAGCAGCCAAGAGCGGGGGGGCCAAGAGACCCAGTACTTC

J: TRBJ1-5
V: TRBV19
D: TRBD1
size: NA
CDR3: CASSIATGDQPQHF
DNA: TGTGCCAGTAGTATAGCAACAGGGGATCAGCCCCAGCATTTT

J: TRBJ2-5
V: TRBV7-3
D: NA
size: NA
CDR3: CASSSTGGAQETQYF
DNA: TGTGCCAGCAGCTCGACTGGGGGGGCGCAAGAGACCCAGTACTTC

J: TRBJ2-7
V: TRBV29-1
D: NA
size: NA
CDR3: CSVEVLNSYEQYF
DNA: TGCAGCGTTGAAGTCCTTAACTCCTACGAGCAGTACTTC

J: TRBJ2-5
V: TRBV30
D: TRBD2
size: NA
CDR3: CAWSGLAGGQETQYF
DNA: TGTGCCTGGAGTGGGCTAGCGGGGGGGCAAGAGACCCAGTACTTC

J: TRBJ1-4
V: TRBV5-6
D: NA
size: NA
CDR3: CASSLKQGDWENEKLFF
DNA: TGTGCCAGCAGCTTGAAACAGGGCGATTGGGAAAATGAAAAACTGTTTTTT

J: TRBJ2-7
V: TRBV21-1
D: NA
size: once
CDR3: CASSKTGGDRGAYEQYF
DNA: TGTGCCAGCAGCAAGACGGGTGGGGACAGGGGGGCCTACGAGCAGTACTTC

J: TRBJ1-3
V: TRBV6-5
D: NA
size: NA
CDR3: CATGREAGNTIYF
DNA: TGTGCCACCGGGAGGGAAGCTGGAAACACCATATATTTT

J: TRBJ2-1
V: TRBV6-4
D: NA
size: NA
CDR3: CASSPEGVGDEQFF
DNA: TGTGCCAGCAGCCCCGAAGGGGTAGGGGATGAGCAGTTCTTC

J: TRBJ2-3
V: TRBV11-3
D: NA
size: NA
CDR3: CASRLPGDTQYF
DNA: TGTGCCAGCAGGCTGCCGGGAGATACGCAGTATTTT

J: TRBJ2-5
V: TRBV6-5
D: NA
size: few
CDR3: CASSPTGQETQYF
DNA: TGTGCCAGCAGCCCGACAGGACAAGAGACCCAGTACTTC